The clone carrying this T cell receptor beta chain was seen a single time. This entry comes from a study of blood T cell repertoires in COVID-19. Sequencing used immunoSEQ multiplex PCR; TCRdb keeps in-frame clones, though not all of them. The repertoire holds fewer than 350,000 clones, with approximately 80% as singletons. Sample: peripheral blood. This TCR was sampled from a woman in her forties or fifties with active or convalescent COVID-19.

CDR3 nucleotide sequence: TGTGCCAGCAGACCCGACACCGAGGGCTACACCTTC. It encodes CASRPDTEGYTF. The rearrangement uses TRBV2 and TRBJ1-2; unclear D gene. This CDR3 contains 12 residues. Germline V gives CDR1 SNHLY, CDR2 FYNNEI. V lost 6 bases and J 8 bases, leaving 13 bases between the germline ends.